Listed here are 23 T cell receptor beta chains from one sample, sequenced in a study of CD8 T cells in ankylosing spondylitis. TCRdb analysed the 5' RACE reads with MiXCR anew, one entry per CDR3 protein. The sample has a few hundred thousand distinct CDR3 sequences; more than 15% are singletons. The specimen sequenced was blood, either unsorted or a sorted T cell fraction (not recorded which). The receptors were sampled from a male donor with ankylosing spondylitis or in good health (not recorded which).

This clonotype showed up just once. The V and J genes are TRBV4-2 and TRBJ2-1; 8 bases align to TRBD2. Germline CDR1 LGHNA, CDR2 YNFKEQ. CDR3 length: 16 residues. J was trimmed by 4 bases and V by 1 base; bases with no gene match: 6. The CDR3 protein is CASSQGRREAYNEQFF. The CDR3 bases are TGTGCCAGCAGCCAAGGTCGGCGGGAGGCGTACAATGAGCAGTTCTTC.

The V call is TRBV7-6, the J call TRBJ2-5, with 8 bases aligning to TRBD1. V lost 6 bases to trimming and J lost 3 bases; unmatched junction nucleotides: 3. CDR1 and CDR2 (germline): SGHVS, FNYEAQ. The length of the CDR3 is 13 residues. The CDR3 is CASSHRGEETQYF. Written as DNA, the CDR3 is TGTGCCAGCAGTCACAGGGGGGAAGAGACCCAGTACTTC.

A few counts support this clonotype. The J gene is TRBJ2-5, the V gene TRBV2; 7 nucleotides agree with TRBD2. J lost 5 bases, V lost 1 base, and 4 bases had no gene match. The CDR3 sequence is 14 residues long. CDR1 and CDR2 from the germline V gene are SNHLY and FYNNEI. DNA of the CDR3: TGTGCCAGCAGTGAAGTGGGAGGGCCGGAGACCCAGTACTTC. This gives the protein CASSEVGGPETQYF.

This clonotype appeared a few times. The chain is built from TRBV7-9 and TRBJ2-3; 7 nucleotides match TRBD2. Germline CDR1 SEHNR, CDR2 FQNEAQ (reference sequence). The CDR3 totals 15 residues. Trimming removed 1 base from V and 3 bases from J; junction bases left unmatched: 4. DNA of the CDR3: TGTGCCAGCAGCTTAGGCGGGAGAGGGACAGATACGCAGTATTTT. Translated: CASSLGGRGTDTQYF.

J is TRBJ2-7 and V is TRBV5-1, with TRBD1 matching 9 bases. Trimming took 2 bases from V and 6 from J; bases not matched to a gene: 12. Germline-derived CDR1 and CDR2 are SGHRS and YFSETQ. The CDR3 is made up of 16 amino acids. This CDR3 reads CASSLLPIGQGREQYF. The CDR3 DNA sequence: TGCGCCAGCAGCTTACTCCCCATCGGACAGGGGCGCGAGCAGTACTTC.

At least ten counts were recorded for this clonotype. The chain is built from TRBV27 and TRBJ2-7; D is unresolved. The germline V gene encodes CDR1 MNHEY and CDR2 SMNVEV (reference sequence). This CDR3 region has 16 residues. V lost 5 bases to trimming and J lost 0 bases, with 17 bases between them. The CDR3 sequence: CASSPAQDGYSYEQYF. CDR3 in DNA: TGTGCCAGCAGTCCGGCCCAGGACGGGTACTCCTACGAGCAGTACTTC.

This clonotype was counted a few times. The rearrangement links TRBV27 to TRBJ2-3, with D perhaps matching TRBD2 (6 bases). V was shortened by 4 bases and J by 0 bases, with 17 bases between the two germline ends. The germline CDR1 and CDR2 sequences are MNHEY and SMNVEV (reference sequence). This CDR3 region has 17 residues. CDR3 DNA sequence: TGTGCCAGCAGTTCCAGCAAGGGCGGGACCAGCACAGATACGCAGTATTTT. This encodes CASSSSKGGTSTDTQYF.

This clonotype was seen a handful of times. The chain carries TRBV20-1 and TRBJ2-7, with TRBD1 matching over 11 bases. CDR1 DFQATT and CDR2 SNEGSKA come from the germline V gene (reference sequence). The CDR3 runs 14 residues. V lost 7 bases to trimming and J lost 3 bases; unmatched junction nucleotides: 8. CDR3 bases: TGCAGTGGCACCCCGGGACAGGGGGTCTACGAGCAGTACTTC. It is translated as CSGTPGQGVYEQYF.

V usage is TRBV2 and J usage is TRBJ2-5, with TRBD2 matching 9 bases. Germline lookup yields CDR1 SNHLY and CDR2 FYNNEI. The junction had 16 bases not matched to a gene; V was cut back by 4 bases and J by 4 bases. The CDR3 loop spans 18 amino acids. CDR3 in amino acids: CASSGGESLAGSLETQYF. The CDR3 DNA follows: TGTGCCAGCAGTGGGGGTGAGAGTCTAGCGGGAAGTCTAGAGACCCAGTACTTC.

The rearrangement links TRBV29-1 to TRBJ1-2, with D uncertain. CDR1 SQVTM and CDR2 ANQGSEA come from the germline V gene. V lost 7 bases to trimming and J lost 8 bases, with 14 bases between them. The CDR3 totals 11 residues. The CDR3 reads CSGASGEGYTF. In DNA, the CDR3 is TGCAGCGGGGCCTCTGGGGAAGGCTACACCTTC.

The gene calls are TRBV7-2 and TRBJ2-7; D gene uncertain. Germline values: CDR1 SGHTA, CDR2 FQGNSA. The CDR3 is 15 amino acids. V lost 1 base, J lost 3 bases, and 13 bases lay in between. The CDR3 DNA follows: TGTGCCAGCAGCTTAGAGGGATCTGGGCTCTACGAGCAGTACTTC. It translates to CASSLEGSGLYEQYF. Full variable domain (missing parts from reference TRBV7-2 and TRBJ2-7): GAGVSQSPSNKVTEKGKDVELRCDPISGHTALYWYRQSLGQGLEFLIYFQGNSAPDKSGLPSDRFSAERTGGSVSTLTIQRTQQEDSAVYLCASSLEGSGLYEQYFGPGTRLTVT.

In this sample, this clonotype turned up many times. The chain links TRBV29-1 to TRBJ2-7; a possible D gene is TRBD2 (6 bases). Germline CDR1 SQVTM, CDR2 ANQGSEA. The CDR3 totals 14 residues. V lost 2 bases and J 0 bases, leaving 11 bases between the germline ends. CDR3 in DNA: TGCAGCGTTGAACTGGGGGGAGGCTCCTACGAGCAGTACTTC. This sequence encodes CSVELGGGSYEQYF.

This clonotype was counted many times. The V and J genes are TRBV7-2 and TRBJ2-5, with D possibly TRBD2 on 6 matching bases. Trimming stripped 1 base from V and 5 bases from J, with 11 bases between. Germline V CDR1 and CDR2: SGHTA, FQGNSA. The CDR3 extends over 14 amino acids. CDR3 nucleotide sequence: TGTGCCAGCAGCTTAGGGGACTTCGAGGAGACCCAGTACTTC. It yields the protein CASSLGDFEETQYF. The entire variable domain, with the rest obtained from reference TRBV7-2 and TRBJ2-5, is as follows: GAGVSQSPSNKVTEKGKDVELRCDPISGHTALYWYRQSLGQGLEFLIYFQGNSAPDKSGLPSDRFSAERTGGSVSTLTIQRTQQEDSAVYLCASSLGDFEETQYFGPGTRLLVL.

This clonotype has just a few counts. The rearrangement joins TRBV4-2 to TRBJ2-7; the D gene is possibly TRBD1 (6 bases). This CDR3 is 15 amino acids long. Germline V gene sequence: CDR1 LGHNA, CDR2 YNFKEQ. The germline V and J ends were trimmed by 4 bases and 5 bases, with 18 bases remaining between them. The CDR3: CASSRTGTPTDEQYF. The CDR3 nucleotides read TGTGCCAGCAGCCGAACCGGGACACCTACCGACGAGCAGTACTTC.

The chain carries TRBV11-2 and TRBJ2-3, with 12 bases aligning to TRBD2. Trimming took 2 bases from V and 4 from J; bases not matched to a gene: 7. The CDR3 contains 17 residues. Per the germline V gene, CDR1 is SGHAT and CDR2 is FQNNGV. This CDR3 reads CASSLWASGRVADTQYF. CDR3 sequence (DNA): TGTGCCAGCAGCTTATGGGCTAGCGGGAGGGTGGCAGATACGCAGTATTTT.

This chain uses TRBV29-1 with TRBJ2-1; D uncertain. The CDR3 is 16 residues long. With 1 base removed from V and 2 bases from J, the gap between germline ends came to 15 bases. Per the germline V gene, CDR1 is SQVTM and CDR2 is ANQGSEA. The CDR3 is CSVEASGQSPYNEQFF. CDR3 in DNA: TGCAGCGTTGAAGCGTCGGGCCAGAGCCCCTACAATGAGCAGTTCTTC.

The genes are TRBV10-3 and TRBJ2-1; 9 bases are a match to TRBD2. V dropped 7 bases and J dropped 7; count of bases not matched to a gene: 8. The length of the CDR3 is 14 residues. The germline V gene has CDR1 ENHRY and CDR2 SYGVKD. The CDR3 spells CAITDVTSGNEQFF. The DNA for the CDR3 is TGTGCCATCACCGATGTTACTAGCGGGAATGAGCAGTTCTTC.

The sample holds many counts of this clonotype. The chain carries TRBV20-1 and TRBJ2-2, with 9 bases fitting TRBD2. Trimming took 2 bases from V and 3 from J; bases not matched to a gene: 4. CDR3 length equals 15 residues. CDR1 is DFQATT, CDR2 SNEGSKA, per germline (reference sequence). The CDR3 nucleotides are TGCAGTGCTAGATTAGCGGGAGAGGACACCGGGGAGCTGTTTTTT. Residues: CSARLAGEDTGELFF.

The CDR3 sequence: CASSLDGLNTYEQYF. The CDR3 nucleotides read TGCGCCAGCAGCCTTGACGGTCTGAATACCTACGAGCAGTACTTC. V usage is TRBV5-1 and J usage is TRBJ2-7; D is unclear. Looked up from germline, CDR1 is SGHRS and CDR2 is YFSETQ. The CDR3 covers 15 residues. V lost 4 bases and J 2 bases, leaving 16 bases between the germline ends.

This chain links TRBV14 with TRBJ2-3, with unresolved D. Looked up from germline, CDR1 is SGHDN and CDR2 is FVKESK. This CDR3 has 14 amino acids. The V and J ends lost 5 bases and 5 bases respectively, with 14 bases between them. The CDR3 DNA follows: TGTGCCAGCAGCGGGCTAGAAGCCGGAGATACGCAGTATTTT. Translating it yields CASSGLEAGDTQYF.

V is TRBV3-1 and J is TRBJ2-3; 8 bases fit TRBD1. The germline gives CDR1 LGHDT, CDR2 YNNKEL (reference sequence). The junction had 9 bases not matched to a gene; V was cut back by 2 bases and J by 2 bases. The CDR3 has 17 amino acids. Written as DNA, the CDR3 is TGTGCCAGCAGCCAACCGCTAGACAGGGGACTCACAGATACGCAGTATTTT. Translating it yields CASSQPLDRGLTDTQYF.

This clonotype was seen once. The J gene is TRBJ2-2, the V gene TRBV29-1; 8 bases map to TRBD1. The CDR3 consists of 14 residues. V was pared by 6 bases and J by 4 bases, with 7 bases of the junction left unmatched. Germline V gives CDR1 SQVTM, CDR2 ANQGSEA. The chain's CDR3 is CSVLQGGTTGELFF. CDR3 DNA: TGCAGCGTCCTACAGGGGGGAACCACCGGGGAGCTGTTTTTT.

The CDR3: CASSSPLDQDKQYF. For the CDR3, the DNA is TGTGCCAGCAGCTCCCCCCTCGATCAGGACAAGCAGTACTTC. The gene calls are TRBV7-2 and TRBJ2-7, with D perhaps TRBD1 (5 bases). V shed 4 bases and J shed 8 bases, with 18 bases lying between them. The CDR3 runs 14 residues. In germline, CDR1 is SGHTA, CDR2 FQGNSA.